The entry below gives a single T cell receptor beta chain sequence along with its context. Its target is unknown. V lost 3 bases to trimming and J lost 3 bases, with 18 bases between them. From germline, CDR1 is MNHNS and CDR2 SASEGT. The CDR3 spans 17 residues. This sample was included in a study of cytotoxic CD8 clonotypes in ibrutinib-treated CLL. Clones were read by immunoSEQ multiplex PCR, and TCRdb kept only the in-frame ones, dropping some. This sample yields about 160,000 clones, of which about 88% are seen a single time; more than 2.5% belongs to the top ten. Study-wide findings and caveats: Against age-matched healthy donors, baseline clonality ran higher and tracked circulating CD8+ T-cell counts.

The receptor was isolated from a human donor with chronic lymphocytic leukemia. The chain uses TRBV6-1 and TRBJ2-1; D could derive from TRBD1 or TRBD2 (6 bases each). The material was PBMCs, obtained at disease progression, from a patient treated with ibrutinib. CDR3 DNA sequence: TGTGCCAGCAGTGAGGGTTCGGCGGGACATAACTACAATGAGCAGTTCTTC. It yields the protein CASSEGSAGHNYNEQFF.